This T cell receptor (gamma chain) was recovered during a study of Vδ1+ human thymocytes. Study results and caveats: Thymic TRG and TRD repertoires appeared highly polyclonal, with Gaussian CDR3 length distributions. Unlike peripheral blood Vdelta1+ controls, thymic delta-chain sequences included roughly 22% Vdelta2 and few Vdelta3.

Germline V gene data show CDR1 as EGSTGY and CDR2 as YDSYTSSV. This CDR3 comprises 17 residues. The trim removed 4 bases at V and 5 bases at J, leaving 16 bases unmatched. RNA was extracted from the cells and then reverse transcribed. Multiplex PCR used pooled V-gene forward primers and a constant-region reverse primer to amplify CDR3s. TCRdb reapplied CATT to the multiplex PCR reads. The sample lists several thousand gamma-chain clones; around 39% were seen once. A note on this clone: What it recognizes is unknown.

Alphabeta T cells were depleted, then CD3+ Vdelta1+ Vdelta2- thymocytes were FACS-sorted. Vdelta1+ thymocyte sorts reached between roughly 96% and 99.6% purity. The rearrangement uses TRGV4 and TRGJP2. The J gene, absent from TCRdb, was called here by matching the DNA to germline. This TCR was sampled from a boy less than two years old who had congenital heart surgery. What was sequenced was Vdelta1+ gamma-delta thymocytes from the thymus. Subset in this sample: FACS-sorted CD3+ TCRalphabeta- TCRVdelta1+ TCRVdelta2- thymocytes. CDR3 DNA sequence: TGTGCCACCTGGGAAACGCCGATTCAAAGGAGTGATTGGATCAAGACGTTT. It yields the protein CATWETPIQRSDWIKTF.